This T cell receptor beta chain was recovered during a study of CD8 T cells in ankylosing spondylitis. Study results and caveats: Matched synovial fluid from ankylosing spondylitis patients was reported to be enriched for disease-linked clones. For ankylosing spondylitis blood, a TCR beta motif of eight or nine highly homologous variants appeared characteristic. Reactive arthritis synovial fluid and blood previously showed some of these motif variants. Disease-associated clonotypes exhibited CD8+ identity and were relatively infrequent in peripheral blood.

This CDR3 contains 16 residues. V dropped 6 bases and J dropped 9; count of bases not matched to a gene: 20. Germline assignment: CDR1 DFQATT and CDR2 SNEGSKA (reference sequence). Quantitative 5'-RACE with molecular barcodes was used to make the TCR beta libraries. TCRdb reprocessed the 5' RACE reads with MiXCR, giving one entry per CDR3 protein. The sample lists roughly 700,000 distinct CDR3 sequences, roughly 20% occurring once. This clonotype is a singleton in its sample. The antigen is not known. Input material: blood, either unsorted or a sorted T cell fraction (not recorded which). The V call is TRBV20-1, the J call TRBJ2-3, with TRBD2 matching 8 bases. The clonotype originates from a male donor with ankylosing spondylitis. The CDR3 nucleotides read TGCAGTGCCACGTCCTCAGGGCGGGGGGACGCGGTCACGCAGTATTTT. Its translation: CSATSSGRGDAVTQYF.